The present T cell receptor beta chain was sequenced within a study of blood T cell repertoires in COVID-19. Study at large: The United States, Italy and Spain were the sources of the acute and convalescent COVID-19 samples. In each case, the material was cDNA or gDNA derived from T cells, B-cell-depleted T cells, or PBMCs.

The germline V and J ends were trimmed by 4 bases and 2 bases, with 13 bases remaining between them. Germline V lookup: CDR1 SNHLY, CDR2 FYNNEI. This CDR3 is 15 amino acids long. Generated by immunoSEQ multiplex PCR, the TCRdb table keeps only in-frame clones and is missing some. The sample has about 140,000 clones; about 87% are singletons. V gene TRBV2 combines with J gene TRBJ2-3; perhaps TRBD2 as D (6 bases). The clonotype comes from a man between 60 and 75 years old with active or convalescent COVID-19. The sample was peripheral blood. The CDR3: CASSVSRGTTDTQYF. Written as DNA, the CDR3 is TGTGCCAGCAGTGTTAGTCGGGGGACCACAGATACGCAGTATTTT.